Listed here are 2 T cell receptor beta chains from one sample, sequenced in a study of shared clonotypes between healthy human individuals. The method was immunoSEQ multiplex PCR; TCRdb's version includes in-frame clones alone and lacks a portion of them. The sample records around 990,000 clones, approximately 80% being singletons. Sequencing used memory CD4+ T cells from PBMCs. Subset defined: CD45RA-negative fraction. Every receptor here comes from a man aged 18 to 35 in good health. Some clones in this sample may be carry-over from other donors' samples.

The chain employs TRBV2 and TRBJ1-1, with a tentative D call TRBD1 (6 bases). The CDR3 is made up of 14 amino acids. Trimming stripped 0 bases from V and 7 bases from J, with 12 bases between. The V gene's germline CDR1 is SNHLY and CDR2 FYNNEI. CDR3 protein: CASSEAARGGEAFF. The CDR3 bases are TGTGCCAGCAGTGAAGCGGCGAGGGGGGGTGAAGCTTTCTTT.

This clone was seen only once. In DNA form, the CDR3 reads TGTGCCAGCAGCTTAAATGGGGGTCAGTGGTACTTC. Translated: CASSLNGGQWYF. This rearrangement joins TRBV7-8 to TRBJ2-7, with D possibly called TRBD1 or TRBD2 (5 bases each). CDR1 and CDR2 (germline): SGHVS, FQNEAQ. V dropped 2 bases and J dropped 12 bases, with 14 bases sitting between them. This CDR3 has 12 residues.